Each of the 18 T cell receptor beta chains below was sequenced from the same sample in a study of OX40 agonist ivuxolimab in advanced cancers. Generated by immunoSEQ multiplex PCR, the TCRdb table keeps only in-frame clones and is missing some. The repertoire holds about 98,000 clones, with roughly nine tenths as singletons. The sequencing here drew on CD4+ or CD8+ T cells sorted from blood, taken in a trial of the OX40 agonist ivuxolimab. The receptors come from an adult with an advanced solid tumor such as melanoma, head and neck, liver or kidney cancer.

The V gene is TRBV9, the J gene TRBJ2-2; 7 nucleotides align to TRBD2. The V segment lost 4 bases and the J segment 3 bases; nucleotides outside the gene matches: 3. Germline V lookup: CDR1 SGDLS, CDR2 YYNGEE. The CDR3 spans 14 residues. The CDR3 loop reads CASSKSGDTGELFF. CDR3 DNA sequence: TGTGCCAGCAGCAAGAGCGGGGACACCGGGGAGCTGTTTTTT.

The rearrangement links TRBV5-1 to TRBJ2-2, with 7 bases matching TRBD2. The CDR3 sequence is 17 residues long. Germline V gene sequence: CDR1 SGHRS, CDR2 YFSETQ. The ends lost 5 bases at V and 2 bases at J; junction bases unmatched: 12. CDR3 protein: CASSRTSGGLNTGELFF. The CDR3 coding sequence is TGCGCCAGCAGTCGGACTAGTGGGGGACTAAACACCGGGGAGCTGTTTTTT.

J is TRBJ1-3 and V is TRBV4-2, with no clear D. V was shortened by 0 bases and J by 1 base, with 7 bases between the two germline ends. In germline, CDR1 is LGHNA, CDR2 YNFKEQ. This CDR3 region has 15 residues. The CDR3 region has the DNA TGTGCCAGCAGCCAAGAACACAAATCTGGAAACACCATATATTTT. Its translation is CASSQEHKSGNTIYF.

CDR3 DNA: TGTGCCAGCCGACAGGGGGCGACTGAAGCTTTCTTT. Protein: CASRQGATEAFF. This rearrangement joins TRBV6-5 to TRBJ1-1, with 10 bases that match TRBD1. The CDR3 covers 12 residues. CDR1 and CDR2 from the germline V gene are MNHEY and SVGAGI. Unmatched junction bases numbered 2, after V lost 8 bases and J lost 5 bases.

The rearrangement uses TRBV6-1 and TRBJ1-5; D unresolved. The germline V and J ends were trimmed by 3 bases and 3 bases, with 12 bases remaining between them. CDR1 is MNHNS and CDR2 is SASEGT in the germline V gene. This CDR3 is built from 15 residues. The CDR3 nucleotides are TGTGCCAGCAGTGAGAGAGGTCCTACCAATCAGCCCCAGCATTTT. Amino acid sequence: CASSERGPTNQPQHF.

CDR3 DNA sequence: TGTGCCAGCAGCACCGGACTAGTGGGGGGCTCCGGGGAGCTGTTTTTT. It yields the protein CASSTGLVGGSGELFF. V usage is TRBV5-6 and J usage is TRBJ2-2, with a tentative D call TRBD2 (7 bases). Looked up from germline, CDR1 is SGHDT and CDR2 is YYEEEE. The CDR3 is made up of 16 amino acids. The ends were cut back, 4 bases at V and 6 bases at J, with 19 bases in the middle.

The rearrangement uses TRBV18 and TRBJ1-5; TRBD1 agrees at 7 bases. V shed 3 bases and J 2 bases; nucleotides not matched to a gene: 13. There are 18 residues in the CDR3. In germline, CDR1 is KGHSH, CDR2 LQKENI. The CDR3 region has the DNA TGTGCCAGCTCACCTTATACGGGGACAGCGTCTGGCAATCAGCCCCAGCATTTT. It codes for CASSPYTGTASGNQPQHF.

CDR3 bases: TGTGCCAGTAGTATCCCGGGACGAGGTACCCTCTATGGCTACACCTTC. Its translation is CASSIPGRGTLYGYTF. This chain connects TRBV19 to TRBJ1-2, with TRBD1 as a possible D gene (5 bases). Trimming removed 3 bases from V and 4 bases from J, with 18 bases in between. The CDR3 extends over 16 amino acids. The germline CDR1 and CDR2 sequences are LNHDA and SQIVND (reference sequence).

The chain carries TRBV5-1 and TRBJ1-5; 8 bases are a match to TRBD1. There are 14 residues in the CDR3. Looked up from germline, CDR1 is SGHRS and CDR2 is YFSETQ. V was pared by 4 bases and J by 6 bases, with 6 bases of the junction left unmatched. CDR3 nucleotide sequence: TGCGCCAGCAGCCCCGGACAGGGACTTCAGCCCCAGCATTTT. Protein sequence: CASSPGQGLQPQHF. Combining the CDR3 with reference TRBV5-1 and TRBJ1-5 gives the whole variable domain KAGVTQTPRYLIKTRGQQVTLSCSPISGHRSVSWYQQTPGQGLQFLFEYFSETQRNKGNFPGRFSGRQFSNSRSEMNVSTLELGDSALYLCASSPGQGLQPQHFGDGTRLSIL.

Concerning this clone itself: A read error is likely, as this CDR3 ends without the conserved phenylalanine or tryptophan. The chain employs TRBV7-7 and TRBJ1-6; D ambiguous. Germline CDR1 and CDR2: SSHAT and FNYEAQ (reference sequence). Between the trimmed V and J ends, which lost 6 bases and 12 bases, there was a span of 9 bases. The CDR3 length is 11 residues. CDR3 amino acids: CASRCGGPLHL. CDR3 coding DNA: TGTGCCAGCAGGTGCGGTGGACCCCTCCACCTT.

The chain links TRBV12-5 to TRBJ1-2; no firm D call. The CDR3 consists of 12 residues. Germline V gives CDR1 LGHNT, CDR2 FRNRAP. V was trimmed by 6 bases and J by 4 bases, leaving 9 bases between them. The CDR3 spells CASGFDAYGYTF. In DNA form, the CDR3 reads TGTGCTAGTGGCTTTGACGCCTATGGCTACACCTTC.

The gene calls are TRBV18 and TRBJ1-5; D may be TRBD1 (6 bases). Trimming shortened V by 4 bases and J by 3 bases, and 16 bases separated the two germline ends. The CDR3 is 16 residues long. Germline-derived CDR1 and CDR2 are KGHSH and LQKENI. CDR3 amino acids: CASSQSGQFLNQPQHF. DNA of the CDR3: TGTGCCAGCTCACAAAGCGGACAGTTCCTCAATCAGCCCCAGCATTTT.

The chain combines TRBV5-6 with TRBJ2-7, with TRBD1 matching 9 bases. Germline CDR1 reads SGHDT; CDR2 reads YYEEEE. Germline trimming cut 3 bases from V and 2 bases from J; bases unmatched to any gene: 6. The CDR3 is 15 residues long. This CDR3 is CASSSPGQGTYEQYF. The CDR3 nucleotides are TGTGCCAGCAGCTCACCGGGACAGGGAACCTACGAGCAGTACTTC.

This chain joins TRBV5-4 and TRBJ1-2; D is ambiguous. Germline values: CDR1 SGHNT, CDR2 YYREEE (reference sequence). CDR3 length: 16 amino acids. V dropped 1 base and J dropped 0 bases, with 13 bases sitting between them. The CDR3 coding sequence is TGTGCCAGCAGCTTGAACACCCCAAACACTAACTATGGCTACACCTTC. Protein sequence: CASSLNTPNTNYGYTF.

This sequence joins TRBV7-6 and TRBJ1-2; D possibly corresponds to TRBD1 (6 bases). V lost 5 bases and J 4 bases, leaving 8 bases between the germline ends. The CDR3 spans 12 residues. The germline V gene encodes CDR1 SGHVS and CDR2 FNYEAQ. DNA of the CDR3: TGTGCCAGCAGCCCGGACAGCTATGGCTACACCTTC. Protein product: CASSPDSYGYTF.

The chain combines TRBV6-1 with TRBJ2-5; D possibly corresponds to TRBD2 (6 bases). Trimming took off 3 bases at V and 2 bases at J, with 16 bases between the two ends. Germline-derived CDR1 and CDR2 are MNHNS and SASEGT. This CDR3 contains 16 residues. CDR3 protein: CASSDFGGSQQETQYF. CDR3 bases: TGTGCCAGCAGTGATTTTGGGGGGAGTCAACAAGAGACCCAGTACTTC.

The genes are TRBV6-6 and TRBJ1-5; D not resolved. CDR3 length: 16 amino acids. The germline V and J ends were trimmed by 6 bases and 0 bases, with 15 bases remaining between them. CDR1 is MNHNY, CDR2 SVGAGI, per germline (reference sequence). CDR3 amino acids: CASSLRHGNSNQPQHF. CDR3 bases: TGTGCCAGCAGCCTCCGCCACGGAAATAGCAATCAGCCCCAGCATTTT.

The chain employs TRBV5-6 and TRBJ2-5; tentative D call: TRBD2 (5 bases). Germline V lookup: CDR1 SGHDT, CDR2 YYEEEE. V was cut by 4 bases and J by 3 bases, with 10 bases left in between. This CDR3 is 13 amino acids long. Here the CDR3 DNA reads TGTGCCAGCAGCCCGGGGTCCGAAGAGACCCAGTACTTC. This translates into CASSPGSEETQYF.